This is a list of T cell receptor beta chains from one sample in a study of shared clonotypes between healthy human individuals. Clones were read by immunoSEQ multiplex PCR, and TCRdb kept only the in-frame ones, dropping some. Here the sample spans about 2.5 million clones, under 95% being singletons. Material for sequencing was naive CD4+ T cells from PBMCs. These receptors all stem from a man in his late teens or twenties in good health. Some clones in this sample may be carry-over from other donors' samples. Both conserved end residues are part of each CDR3. The order of the fields is D gene, J gene, V gene, clone size, CDR3 DNA, CDR3 protein. A D gene is named only where the DNA matches it firmly. The size entry is marked missing in some rows and otherwise reads once, few, many or a size class.

D: -; J: TRBJ1-2; V: TRBV27; size: -; DNA: TGTGCCAGCAGTTTACGAGGGGGTAATGGCTACACCTTC; CDR3: CASSLRGGNGYTF
D: -; J: TRBJ1-2; V: TRBV28; size: -; DNA: TGTGCCAGCAGCCAACCGGGACCGAGCTATGGCTACACCTTC; CDR3: CASSQPGPSYGYTF
D: TRBD2; J: TRBJ2-7; V: TRBV19; size: -; DNA: TGTGCCAGTAGCGAGGGACTAGCGGGATCCTACGAGCAGTACTTC; CDR3: CASSEGLAGSYEQYF
D: TRBD1; J: TRBJ1-5; V: TRBV5-1; size: -; DNA: TGCGCCAGCAGCTTGGAAGGACAGGGCCCTCAGCCCCAGCATTTT; CDR3: CASSLEGQGPQPQHF
D: TRBD2; J: TRBJ2-1; V: TRBV6-1; size: -; DNA: TGTGCCAGCGTAGCGGGATCGTTTTTTCGGGAGCAGTTCTTC; CDR3: CASVAGSFFREQFF
D: -; J: TRBJ2-5; V: TRBV7-8; size: -; DNA: TGTGCCAGCAGCTTAAGTTCAGGGCAAGAGACCCAGTACTTC; CDR3: CASSLSSGQETQYF
D: -; J: TRBJ2-6; V: TRBV4-3; size: once; DNA: TGCGCTAGTGGGGCCAACGTCCTGACTTTC; CDR3: CASGANVLTF
D: -; J: TRBJ2-2; V: TRBV5-1; size: -; DNA: TGCGCCAGCAGCCCGCCGGGACTCTACTACACCGGGGAGCTGTTTTTT; CDR3: CASSPPGLYYTGELFF
D: -; J: TRBJ2-1; V: TRBV6-5; size: -; DNA: TGTGCCAGCAGTCCCGTAATCTACAATGAGCAGTTCTTC; CDR3: CASSPVIYNEQFF
D: -; J: TRBJ1-2; V: TRBV30; size: -; DNA: TGTGCCTGGAGTGTTACACTGTATGGCTACACCTTC; CDR3: CAWSVTLYGYTF
D: -; J: TRBJ1-5; V: TRBV5-8; size: once; DNA: TGTGCCAGCAGCTATGGACAGCCCTTTTCTCCCCAGCATTTT; CDR3: CASSYGQPFSPQHF
D: -; J: TRBJ2-3; V: TRBV2; size: -; DNA: TGTGCCAGCAGTTTCGCTAGACCAGATACGCAGTATTTT; CDR3: CASSFARPDTQYF
D: TRBD2; J: TRBJ2-3; V: TRBV7-3; size: -; DNA: TGTGCCAGCAGCTTAACGGGGGCCGGGACTAGCGGAGACACAGATACGCAGTATTTT; CDR3: CASSLTGAGTSGDTDTQYF
D: TRBD1; J: TRBJ1-2; V: TRBV28; size: -; DNA: TGTGCCAGCTGTGGGTCACAGGGGGACTATGGCTACACCTTC; CDR3: CASCGSQGDYGYTF
D: -; J: TRBJ2-3; V: TRBV19; size: -; DNA: TGTGCCAGTAGTGGGGAAGGCTACACCACAGATACGCAGTATTTT; CDR3: CASSGEGYTTDTQYF
D: -; J: TRBJ1-3; V: TRBV14; size: -; DNA: TGTGCCAGCAGCCACCGCAACCGTAGGCTATACTCTGGAAACACCATATATTTT; CDR3: CASSHRNRRLYSGNTIYF
D: -; J: TRBJ1-2; V: TRBV10-3; size: -; DNA: TGTGCCATCAGTGAGTCAAAGACGGCCGCGTCTAACTATGGCTACACCTTC; CDR3: CAISESKTAASNYGYTF
D: TRBD1; J: TRBJ2-5; V: TRBV28; size: -; DNA: TGTGCCAGCAGTCCGGACAGGGGTCGCGAGACCCAGTACTTC; CDR3: CASSPDRGRETQYF
D: -; J: TRBJ2-5; V: TRBV5-1; size: -; DNA: TGCGCCAGCAGCCGAGACGGTAAAGAGACCCAGTACTTC; CDR3: CASSRDGKETQYF
D: -; J: TRBJ2-3; V: TRBV9; size: -; DNA: TGTGCCAGCAGCCCTCTCGCAGATACGCAGTATTTT; CDR3: CASSPLADTQYF
D: -; J: TRBJ1-4; V: TRBV11-2; size: -; DNA: TGTGCCAGCAGCTTAGACCTATCCAGGGCAGTAGGGGAAAAACTGTTTTTT; CDR3: CASSLDLSRAVGEKLFF
D: -; J: TRBJ1-3; V: TRBV18; size: -; DNA: TGTGCCAGCTCATCGGACATTAACTCTGGAAACACCATATATTTT; CDR3: CASSSDINSGNTIYF
D: -; J: TRBJ1-2; V: TRBV4-2; size: -; DNA: TGTGCCAGCAGCCAAGAGGCGGACTACTATGGCTACACCTTC; CDR3: CASSQEADYYGYTF
D: -; J: TRBJ2-1; V: TRBV25-1; size: -; DNA: TGTGCCAGCATAGACTCGATCTACAATGAGCAGTTCTTC; CDR3: CASIDSIYNEQFF
D: -; J: TRBJ2-1; V: TRBV18; size: -; DNA: TGTGCCAGCTCACCGAGCGTCAGCTCCTACAATGAGCAGTTCTTC; CDR3: CASSPSVSSYNEQFF
D: -; J: TRBJ2-5; V: TRBV21-1; size: -; DNA: TGTGCCAGCAGGAGAGACTTTATGGGGACAGACCAAGAGACCCAGTACTTC; CDR3: CASRRDFMGTDQETQYF
D: TRBD1; J: TRBJ2-1; V: TRBV7-9; size: -; DNA: TGTGCCAGCAGAAGCGACAGGGAGTACAATGAGCAGTTCTTC; CDR3: CASRSDREYNEQFF
D: -; J: TRBJ2-1; V: TRBV18; size: -; DNA: TGTGCCAGCTCACCGCGACAGGAAGCCTACAATGAGCAGTTCTTC; CDR3: CASSPRQEAYNEQFF
D: -; J: TRBJ2-7; V: TRBV28; size: once; DNA: TGTGCCAGCAGTTTAGGCAACGAGCAGTACTTC; CDR3: CASSLGNEQYF
D: -; J: TRBJ1-1; V: TRBV28; size: -; DNA: TGTGCCAGCAGACTTACTTATAACCGGGACACTTTCTTT; CDR3: CASRLTYNRDTFF
D: TRBD1; J: TRBJ1-1; V: TRBV10-3; size: -; DNA: TGTGCCATCAGCGCAGGGGGCGAGTACACTGAAGCTTTCTTT; CDR3: CAISAGGEYTEAFF
D: -; J: TRBJ1-6; V: TRBV6-5; size: -; DNA: TGTGCCAGTCGCCGGGTTCCCAGTAATTCACCCCTCCACTTT; CDR3: CASRRVPSNSPLHF
D: -; J: TRBJ2-5; V: TRBV28; size: -; DNA: TGTGCCAGCAGTGACTTGGAGGGGGCCCAAGAGACCCAGTACTTC; CDR3: CASSDLEGAQETQYF
D: TRBD2; J: TRBJ2-1; V: TRBV9; size: -; DNA: TGTGCCAGCAGCCTCCCTGGGGGGAGGGCCCAAGGAACCTACAATGAGCAGTTCTTC; CDR3: CASSLPGGRAQGTYNEQFF
D: TRBD2; J: TRBJ2-1; V: TRBV4-3; size: -; DNA: TGCGCCAGCAGCCAAGAATCACAACTAGCGGGACCCAATGAGCAGTTCTTC; CDR3: CASSQESQLAGPNEQFF
D: -; J: TRBJ1-2; V: TRBV7-2; size: -; DNA: TGTGCCAGCAGCTTAGGGTCAGCACTCTCTAACTATGGCTACACCTTC; CDR3: CASSLGSALSNYGYTF
D: -; J: TRBJ2-5; V: TRBV19; size: -; DNA: TGTGCCAGTAGTATGCTGTGGGGTCGGGAGACCCAGTACTTC; CDR3: CASSMLWGRETQYF
D: -; J: TRBJ2-5; V: TRBV11-2; size: -; DNA: TGTGCCAGCAGCCCGAACGCGCTTGCGACCCCCTCCCAAGAGACCCAGTACTTC; CDR3: CASSPNALATPSQETQYF
D: -; J: TRBJ2-1; V: TRBV19; size: -; DNA: TGTGCCAGTAGTCGTGACTCTCAGAGCTACAATGAGCAGTTCTTC; CDR3: CASSRDSQSYNEQFF
D: -; J: TRBJ1-2; V: TRBV30; size: -; DNA: TGTGCCTGGAGTGTACTCAGGGTCGGATATGGCTACACCTTC; CDR3: CAWSVLRVGYGYTF
D: TRBD2; J: TRBJ2-3; V: TRBV18; size: once; DNA: TGTGCCAGCTCACCGGCGGGAGGGCACGCAGATACGCAGTATTTT; CDR3: CASSPAGGHADTQYF
D: TRBD2; J: TRBJ2-1; V: TRBV19; size: -; DNA: TGTGCCAGTAGTAAGGTGGGAGGGCCTAATGAGCAGTTCTTC; CDR3: CASSKVGGPNEQFF
D: -; J: TRBJ2-6; V: TRBV18; size: -; DNA: TGTGCCAGCTCACTCCCGGGCTATAGCTCTGGGGCCAACGTCCTGACTTTC; CDR3: CASSLPGYSSGANVLTF
D: TRBD1; J: TRBJ2-1; V: TRBV7-3; size: -; DNA: TGTGCCAGCAGCTCACTGGGACAGCCTTACAATGAGCAGTTCTTC; CDR3: CASSSLGQPYNEQFF
D: -; J: TRBJ2-2; V: TRBV2; size: -; DNA: TGTGCCAGCAGTGGGGGCGGGTATATGAACACCGGGGAGCTGTTTTTT; CDR3: CASSGGGYMNTGELFF
D: TRBD1; J: TRBJ1-1; V: TRBV6-6; size: -; DNA: TGTGCCAGCAGGACTCAGGGGGGCGATACTGAAGCTTTCTTT; CDR3: CASRTQGGDTEAFF
D: -; J: TRBJ1-2; V: TRBV7-2; size: once; DNA: TGTGCCAGCAGCTTAGGGATCGGGCACTATGGCTACACCTTC; CDR3: CASSLGIGHYGYTF
D: -; J: TRBJ1-2; V: TRBV5-1; size: -; DNA: TGCGCCAGCAGCTTGGGGAGTGGGGCCTATGGCTACACCTTC; CDR3: CASSLGSGAYGYTF
D: -; J: TRBJ1-2; V: TRBV6-5; size: -; DNA: TGTGCCAGCGCCAAATGGAGCGTTAACTATGGCTACACCTTC; CDR3: CASAKWSVNYGYTF
D: TRBD1; J: TRBJ1-1; V: TRBV15; size: -; DNA: TGTGCCACCGCCAATCGACAGGGGTCGGCTTTCTTT; CDR3: CATANRQGSAFF
D: -; J: TRBJ2-1; V: TRBV7-9; size: -; DNA: TGTGCCAGCAGCCCAATTCCGGGACACATCTACAATGAGCAGTTCTTC; CDR3: CASSPIPGHIYNEQFF
D: -; J: TRBJ1-1; V: TRBV6-4; size: -; DNA: TGTGCCAGCTCGATGACACTGAACACTGAAGCTTTCTTT; CDR3: CASSMTLNTEAFF
D: -; J: TRBJ2-1; V: TRBV11-3; size: -; DNA: TGTGCCAGCAGCTTAGGAGGGAGCCACAATGAGCAGTTCTTC; CDR3: CASSLGGSHNEQFF
D: TRBD1; J: TRBJ2-3; V: TRBV6-5; size: -; DNA: TGTGCCAGCAGTCCTATCAGGGGGCCAGATACGCAGTATTTT; CDR3: CASSPIRGPDTQYF
D: -; J: TRBJ1-2; V: TRBV29-1; size: -; DNA: TGCAGCGTTGACGCCAGATCCAACTATGGCTACACCTTC; CDR3: CSVDARSNYGYTF
D: -; J: TRBJ1-4; V: TRBV28; size: -; DNA: TGTGCCAGCAGTTTAGAAGCTAATGAAAAACTGTTTTTT; CDR3: CASSLEANEKLFF
D: -; J: TRBJ2-3; V: TRBV20-1; size: -; DNA: TGCAGTGCTAGTGAGGGAGATACGCAGTATTTT; CDR3: CSASEGDTQYF
D: TRBD1; J: TRBJ1-2; V: TRBV27; size: -; DNA: TGTGCCAGCAGTCCCAGACAGGGGGCTTATGGCTACACCTTC; CDR3: CASSPRQGAYGYTF
D: -; J: TRBJ2-7; V: TRBV10-2; size: -; DNA: TGCGCCAGCAGTGGGACTTCCTACGAGCAGTACTTC; CDR3: CASSGTSYEQYF
D: -; J: TRBJ1-5; V: TRBV4-1; size: -; DNA: TGCGCCAGCAGCCAAGTGTGGGACTCAGTTTCGCCCCAGCATTTT; CDR3: CASSQVWDSVSPQHF